This TCR beta chain emerged from a study of T cells in localized non-small cell lung cancer. Study-wide results and limits: Uninvolved adjacent lung, not tumor, had the highest T cell clonality. In adjacent lung, a median around 52 of the top 100 tumor clones were found.

CDR3 length: 13 residues. In germline, CDR1 is SNHLY, CDR2 FYNNEI. Turning to this clone: Its antigen is not identified. One end of the junction fails to match germline, which may point to a read error.

Assay used: immunoSEQ multiplex PCR; TCRdb lists only in-frame clones, some missing. This table has over 55,000 clones, about 90% appearing once. Sequencing used peripheral blood, obtained before any cancer treatment. The chain combines TRBV2 with TRBJ1-2; D is perhaps TRBD1 (6 bases). The receptor was derived from a woman aged 35 to 70 with stage I lung adenocarcinoma. CDR3 amino acids: CASREGAQGGYTF. The DNA for the CDR3 is TGTGCCAGCAGAGAAGGGGCGCAGGGGGGCTACACCTTC.